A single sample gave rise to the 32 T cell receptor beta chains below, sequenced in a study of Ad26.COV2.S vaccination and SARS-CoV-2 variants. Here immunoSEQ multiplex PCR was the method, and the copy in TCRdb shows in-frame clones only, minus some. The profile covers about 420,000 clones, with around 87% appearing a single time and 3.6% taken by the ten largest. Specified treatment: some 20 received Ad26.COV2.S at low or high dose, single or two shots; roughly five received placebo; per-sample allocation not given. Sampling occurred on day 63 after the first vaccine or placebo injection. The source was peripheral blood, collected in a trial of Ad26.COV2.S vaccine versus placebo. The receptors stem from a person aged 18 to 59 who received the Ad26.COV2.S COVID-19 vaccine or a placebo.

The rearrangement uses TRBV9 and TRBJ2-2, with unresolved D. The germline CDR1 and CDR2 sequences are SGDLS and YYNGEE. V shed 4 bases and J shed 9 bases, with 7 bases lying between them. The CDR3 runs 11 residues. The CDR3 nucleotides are TGTGCCAGCAGCACCCAGAGGGAGCTGTTTTTT. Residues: CASSTQRELFF.

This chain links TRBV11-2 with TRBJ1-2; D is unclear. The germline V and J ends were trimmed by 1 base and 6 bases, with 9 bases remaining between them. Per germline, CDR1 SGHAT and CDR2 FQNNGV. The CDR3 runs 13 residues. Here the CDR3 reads CASSLGVADGYTF. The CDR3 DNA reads TGTGCCAGCAGCTTAGGGGTGGCAGATGGCTACACCTTC.

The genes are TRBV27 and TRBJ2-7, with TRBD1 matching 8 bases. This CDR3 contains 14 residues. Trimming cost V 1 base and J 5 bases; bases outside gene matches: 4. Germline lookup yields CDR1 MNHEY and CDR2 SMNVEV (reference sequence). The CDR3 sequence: CASSLYRGAHEQYF. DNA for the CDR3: TGTGCCAGCAGTTTATACAGGGGGGCCCACGAGCAGTACTTC.

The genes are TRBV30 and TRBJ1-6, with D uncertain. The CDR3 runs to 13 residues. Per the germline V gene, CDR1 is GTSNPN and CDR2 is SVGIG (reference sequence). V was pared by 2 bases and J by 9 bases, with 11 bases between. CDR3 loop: CAWSSRAGSPLHF. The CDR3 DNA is TGTGCCTGGAGTTCTAGGGCTGGTTCACCCCTCCACTTT.

For the CDR3, the DNA is TGTGCCAGCAGCCAGACTAGTCCTCCCTCCTACGAGCAGTACTTC. It is translated as CASSQTSPPSYEQYF. The chain links TRBV28 to TRBJ2-7; TRBD2 might be the D (6 bases). Germline V gives CDR1 MDHEN, CDR2 SYDVKM. The V and J ends lost 6 bases and 0 bases respectively, with 15 bases between them. CDR3 length: 15 amino acids.

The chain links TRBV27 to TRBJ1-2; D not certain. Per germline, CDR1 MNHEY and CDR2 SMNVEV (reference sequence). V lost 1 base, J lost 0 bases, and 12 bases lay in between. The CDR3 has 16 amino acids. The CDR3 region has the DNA TGTGCCAGCAGTTTATGGGGAAAATCAGCTAACTATGGCTACACCTTC. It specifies CASSLWGKSANYGYTF.

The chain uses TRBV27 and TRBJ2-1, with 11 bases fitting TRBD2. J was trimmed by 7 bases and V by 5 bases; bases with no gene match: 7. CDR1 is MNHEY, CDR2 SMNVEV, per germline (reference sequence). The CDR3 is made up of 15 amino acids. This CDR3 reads CASSLRLAGLNEQFF. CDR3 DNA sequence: TGTGCCAGCAGTCTTCGACTAGCGGGGTTGAATGAGCAGTTCTTC.

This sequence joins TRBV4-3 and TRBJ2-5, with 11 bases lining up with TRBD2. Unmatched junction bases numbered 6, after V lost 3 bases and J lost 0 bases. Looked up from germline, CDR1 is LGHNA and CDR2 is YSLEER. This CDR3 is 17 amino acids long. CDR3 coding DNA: TGCGCCAGCAGCCAGGACTGGGGACTAGCGGACCAAGAGACCCAGTACTTC. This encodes CASSQDWGLADQETQYF.

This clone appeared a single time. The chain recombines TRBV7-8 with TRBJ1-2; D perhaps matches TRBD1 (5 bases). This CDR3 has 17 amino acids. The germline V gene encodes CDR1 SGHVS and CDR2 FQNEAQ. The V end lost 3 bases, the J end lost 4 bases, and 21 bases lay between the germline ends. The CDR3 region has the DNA TGTGCCAGCAGCTTGGAATTCGGGACCAGCCTGCTCTATGGCTACACCTTC. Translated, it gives CASSLEFGTSLLYGYTF. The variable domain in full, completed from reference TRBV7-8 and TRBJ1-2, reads GAGVSQSPRYKVAKRGQDVALRCDPISGHVSLFWYQQALGQGPEFLTYFQNEAQLDKSGLPSDRFFAERPEGSVSTLKIQRTQQEDSAVYLCASSLEFGTSLLYGYTFGSGTRLTVV.

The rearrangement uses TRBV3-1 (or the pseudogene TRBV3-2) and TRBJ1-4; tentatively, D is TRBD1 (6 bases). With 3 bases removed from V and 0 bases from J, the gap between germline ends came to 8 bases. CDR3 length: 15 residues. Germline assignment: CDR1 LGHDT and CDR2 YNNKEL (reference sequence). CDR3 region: CASSHPGATNEKLFF. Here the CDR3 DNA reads TGTGCCAGCAGCCATCCAGGGGCAACTAATGAAAAACTGTTTTTT.

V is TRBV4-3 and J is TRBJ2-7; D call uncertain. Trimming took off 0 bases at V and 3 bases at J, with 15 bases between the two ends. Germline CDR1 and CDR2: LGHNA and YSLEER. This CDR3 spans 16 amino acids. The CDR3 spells CASSQDPDTAFYEQYF. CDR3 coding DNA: TGCGCCAGCAGCCAAGATCCGGATACAGCTTTCTACGAGCAGTACTTC.

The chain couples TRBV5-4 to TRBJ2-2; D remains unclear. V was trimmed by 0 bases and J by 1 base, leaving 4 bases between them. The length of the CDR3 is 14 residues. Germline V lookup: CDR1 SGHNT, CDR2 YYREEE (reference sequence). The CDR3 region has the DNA TGTGCCAGCAGCTTGGTACAGAACACCGGGGAGCTGTTTTTT. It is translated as CASSLVQNTGELFF.

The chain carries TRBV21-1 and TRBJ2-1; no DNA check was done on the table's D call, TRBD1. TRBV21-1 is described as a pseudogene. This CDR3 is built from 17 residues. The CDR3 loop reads CASIRGPPYFSYNEQFF. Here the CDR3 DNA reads TGTGCCAGCATCAGGGGGCCTCCGTACTTCTCCTACAATGAGCAGTTCTTC.

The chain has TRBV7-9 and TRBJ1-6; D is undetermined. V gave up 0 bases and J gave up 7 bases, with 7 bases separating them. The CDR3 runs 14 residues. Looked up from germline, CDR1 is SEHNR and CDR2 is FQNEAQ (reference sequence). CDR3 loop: CASSLAGSNSPLHF. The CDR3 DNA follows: TGTGCCAGCAGCTTAGCGGGGAGCAATTCACCCCTCCACTTT.

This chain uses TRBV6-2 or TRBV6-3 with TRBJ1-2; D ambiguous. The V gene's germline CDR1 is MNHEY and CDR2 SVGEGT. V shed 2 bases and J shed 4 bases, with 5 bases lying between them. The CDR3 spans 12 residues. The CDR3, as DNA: TGTGCCAGCAGTTACAGCTTCTATGGCTACACCTTC. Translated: CASSYSFYGYTF.

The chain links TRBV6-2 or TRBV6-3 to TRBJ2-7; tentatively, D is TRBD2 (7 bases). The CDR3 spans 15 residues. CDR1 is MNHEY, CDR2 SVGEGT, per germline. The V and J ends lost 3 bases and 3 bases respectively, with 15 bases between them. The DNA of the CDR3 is TGTGCCAGCAGTTATTCCGCGGGGGCCCACTACGAGCAGTACTTC. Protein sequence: CASSYSAGAHYEQYF.

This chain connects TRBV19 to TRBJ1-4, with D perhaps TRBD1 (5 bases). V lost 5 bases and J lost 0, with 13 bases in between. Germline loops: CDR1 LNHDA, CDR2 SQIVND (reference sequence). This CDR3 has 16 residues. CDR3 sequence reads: CASSLRTHPTNEKLFF. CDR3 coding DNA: TGTGCCAGTAGTCTGAGGACACATCCAACTAATGAAAAACTGTTTTTT.

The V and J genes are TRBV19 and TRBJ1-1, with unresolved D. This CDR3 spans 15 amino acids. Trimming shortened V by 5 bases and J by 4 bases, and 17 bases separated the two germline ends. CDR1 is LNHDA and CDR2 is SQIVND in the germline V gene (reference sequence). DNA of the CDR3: TGTGCCAGTAGTGATCCGTACAGCGGACTCACTGAAGCTTTCTTT. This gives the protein CASSDPYSGLTEAFF.

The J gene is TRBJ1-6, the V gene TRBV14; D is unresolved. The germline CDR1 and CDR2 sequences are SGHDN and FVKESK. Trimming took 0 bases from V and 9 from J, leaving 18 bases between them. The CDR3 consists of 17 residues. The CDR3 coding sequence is TGTGCCAGCAGCCAAGATCGGGGAGCGATGCGTTTTTCACCCCTCCACTTT. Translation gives CASSQDRGAMRFSPLHF.

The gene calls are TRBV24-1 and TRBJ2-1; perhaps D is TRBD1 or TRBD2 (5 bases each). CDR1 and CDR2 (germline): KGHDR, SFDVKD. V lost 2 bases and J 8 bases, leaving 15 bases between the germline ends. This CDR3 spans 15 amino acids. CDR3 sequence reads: CATSDSTGAEYEQFF. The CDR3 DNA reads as TGTGCCACCAGTGATTCCACCGGGGCCGAGTATGAGCAGTTCTTC.

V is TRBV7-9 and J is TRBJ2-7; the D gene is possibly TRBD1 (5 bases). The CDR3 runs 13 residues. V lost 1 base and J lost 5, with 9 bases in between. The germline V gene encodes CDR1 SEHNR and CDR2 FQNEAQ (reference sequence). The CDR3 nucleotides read TGTGCCAGCAGCTTAGGGGGCTTAGACGAGCAGTACTTC. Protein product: CASSLGGLDEQYF.

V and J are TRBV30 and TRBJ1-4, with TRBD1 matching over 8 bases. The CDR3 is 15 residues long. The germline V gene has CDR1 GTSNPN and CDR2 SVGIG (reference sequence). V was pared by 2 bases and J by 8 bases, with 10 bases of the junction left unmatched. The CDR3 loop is CAWSPPRTGIEKLFF. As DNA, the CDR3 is TGTGCCTGGAGTCCCCCCCGGACAGGGATCGAAAAACTGTTTTTT.

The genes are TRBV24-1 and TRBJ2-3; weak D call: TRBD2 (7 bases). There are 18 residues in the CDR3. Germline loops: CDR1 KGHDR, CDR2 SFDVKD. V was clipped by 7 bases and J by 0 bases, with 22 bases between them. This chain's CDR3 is CATRTCRGARNSTDTQYF. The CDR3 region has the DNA TGTGCCACCAGGACTTGCCGGGGGGCCCGAAACAGCACAGATACGCAGTATTTT.

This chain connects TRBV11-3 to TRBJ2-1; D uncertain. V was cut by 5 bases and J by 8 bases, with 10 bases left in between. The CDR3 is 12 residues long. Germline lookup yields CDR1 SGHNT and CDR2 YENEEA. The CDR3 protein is CASSHQSHEQFF. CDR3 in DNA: TGTGCCAGCAGCCATCAATCGCATGAGCAGTTCTTC.

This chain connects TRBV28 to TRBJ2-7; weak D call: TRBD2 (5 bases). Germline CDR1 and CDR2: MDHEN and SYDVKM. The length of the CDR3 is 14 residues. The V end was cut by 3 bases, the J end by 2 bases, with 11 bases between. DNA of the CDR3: TGTGCCAGCAGTTTGAGGGTCGGGGCCTACGAGCAGTACTTC. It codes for CASSLRVGAYEQYF. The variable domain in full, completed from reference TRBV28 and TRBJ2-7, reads DVKVTQSSRYLVKRTGEKVFLECVQDMDHENMFWYRQDPGLGLRLIYFSYDVKMKEKGDIPEGYSVSREKKERFSLILESASTNQTSMYLCASSLRVGAYEQYFGPGTRLTVT.

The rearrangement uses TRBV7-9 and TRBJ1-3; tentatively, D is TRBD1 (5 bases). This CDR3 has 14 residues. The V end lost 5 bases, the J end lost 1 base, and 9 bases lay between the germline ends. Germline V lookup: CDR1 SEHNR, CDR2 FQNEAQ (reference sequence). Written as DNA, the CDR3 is TGTGCCAGCAGCACGAGGACATCTGGAAACACCATATATTTT. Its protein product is CASSTRTSGNTIYF.

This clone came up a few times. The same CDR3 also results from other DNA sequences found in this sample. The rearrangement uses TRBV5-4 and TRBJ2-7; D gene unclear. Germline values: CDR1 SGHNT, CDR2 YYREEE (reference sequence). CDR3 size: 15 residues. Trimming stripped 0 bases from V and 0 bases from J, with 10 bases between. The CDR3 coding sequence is TGTGCCAGCAGCTTGGCGGGTGGCCTCTCCTACGAGCAGTACTTC. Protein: CASSLAGGLSYEQYF.

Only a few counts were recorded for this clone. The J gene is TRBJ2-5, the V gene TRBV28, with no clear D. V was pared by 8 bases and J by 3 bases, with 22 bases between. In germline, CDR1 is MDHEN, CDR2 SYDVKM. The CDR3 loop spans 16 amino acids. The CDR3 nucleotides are TGTGCCAGCGGTACGTTGAGTGCGGCGGTAGAAGAGACCCAGTACTTC. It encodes CASGTLSAAVEETQYF.

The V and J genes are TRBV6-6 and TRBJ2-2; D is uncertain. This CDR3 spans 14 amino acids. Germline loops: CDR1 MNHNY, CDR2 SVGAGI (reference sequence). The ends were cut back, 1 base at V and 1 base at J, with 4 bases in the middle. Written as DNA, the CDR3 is TGTGCCAGCAGTTACTGGGTGAACACCGGGGAGCTGTTTTTT. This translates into CASSYWVNTGELFF.

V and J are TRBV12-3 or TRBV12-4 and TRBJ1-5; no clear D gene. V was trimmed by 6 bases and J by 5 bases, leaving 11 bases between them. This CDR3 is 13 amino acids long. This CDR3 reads CASRSSLDQPQHF. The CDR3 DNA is TGTGCCAGCAGGTCCTCTTTGGATCAGCCCCAGCATTTT.

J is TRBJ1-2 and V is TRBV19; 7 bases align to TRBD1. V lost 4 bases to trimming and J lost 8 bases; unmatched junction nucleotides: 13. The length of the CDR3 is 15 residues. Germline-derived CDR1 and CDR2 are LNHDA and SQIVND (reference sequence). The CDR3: CASSTNQGELSGYTF. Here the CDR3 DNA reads TGTGCCAGTAGTACCAACCAGGGGGAACTGAGCGGCTACACCTTC.

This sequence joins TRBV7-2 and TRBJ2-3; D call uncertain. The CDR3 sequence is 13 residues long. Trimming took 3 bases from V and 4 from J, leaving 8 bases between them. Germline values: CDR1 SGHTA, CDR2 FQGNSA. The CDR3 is CASSFRAADTQYF. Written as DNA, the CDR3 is TGTGCCAGCAGCTTCCGAGCAGCAGATACGCAGTATTTT.